This TCR beta chain is from a study of control samples from healthy donors and cancer patients. Sequencing was performed with immunoSEQ multiplex PCR; in TCRdb, only in-frame clones are kept and a portion is missing. The table has over 85,000 clones, approximately 95% seen once. Sequenced: blood. The receptor was isolated from a woman in her 30s in good health.

Here the CDR3 reads CASSLVPGEVAGELFF. The CDR3 coding sequence is TGTGCCAGCAGCTTAGTCCCGGGAGAGGTCGCCGGGGAGCTGTTTTTT. The chain has TRBV11-3 and TRBJ2-2; tentative D call: TRBD2 (6 bases). Germline loops: CDR1 SGHNT, CDR2 YENEEA. The germline V and J ends were trimmed by 1 base and 6 bases, with 15 bases remaining between them. This CDR3 is built from 16 residues.